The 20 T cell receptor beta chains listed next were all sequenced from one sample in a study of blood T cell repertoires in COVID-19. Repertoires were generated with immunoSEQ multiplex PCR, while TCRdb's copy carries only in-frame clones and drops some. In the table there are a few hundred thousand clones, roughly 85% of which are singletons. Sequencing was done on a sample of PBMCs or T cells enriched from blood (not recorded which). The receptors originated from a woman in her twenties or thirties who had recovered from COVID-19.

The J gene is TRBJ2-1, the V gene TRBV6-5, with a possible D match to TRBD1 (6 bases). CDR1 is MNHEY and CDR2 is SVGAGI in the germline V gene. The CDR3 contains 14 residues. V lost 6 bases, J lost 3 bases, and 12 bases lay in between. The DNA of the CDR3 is TGTGCCAGCAGAGGGCCAGGGGTCTACAATGAGCAGTTCTTC. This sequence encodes CASRGPGVYNEQFF.

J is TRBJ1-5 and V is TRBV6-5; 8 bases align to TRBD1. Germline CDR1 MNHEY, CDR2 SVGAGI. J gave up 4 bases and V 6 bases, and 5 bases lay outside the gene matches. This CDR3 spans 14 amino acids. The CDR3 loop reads CASSLGQENQPQHF. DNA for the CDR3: TGTGCCAGCAGCTTGGGACAGGAAAATCAGCCCCAGCATTTT.

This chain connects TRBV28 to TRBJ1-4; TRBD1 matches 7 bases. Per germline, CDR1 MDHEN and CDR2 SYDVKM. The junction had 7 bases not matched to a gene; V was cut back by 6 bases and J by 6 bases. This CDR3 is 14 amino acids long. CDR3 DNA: TGTGCCAGCAGGCGTAGGGGGCCGGATGAAAAACTGTTTTTT. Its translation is CASRRRGPDEKLFF. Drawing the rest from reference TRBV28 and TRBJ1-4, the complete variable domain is DVKVTQSSRYLVKRTGEKVFLECVQDMDHENMFWYRQDPGLGLRLIYFSYDVKMKEKGDIPEGYSVSREKKERFSLILESASTNQTSMYLCASRRRGPDEKLFFGSGTQLSVL.

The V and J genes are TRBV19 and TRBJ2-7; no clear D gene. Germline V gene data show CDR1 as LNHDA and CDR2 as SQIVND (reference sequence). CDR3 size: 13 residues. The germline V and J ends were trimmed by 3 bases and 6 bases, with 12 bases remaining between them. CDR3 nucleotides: TGTGCCAGTAGTATGTTATCAGGAAGCGAGCAGTACTTC. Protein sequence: CASSMLSGSEQYF.

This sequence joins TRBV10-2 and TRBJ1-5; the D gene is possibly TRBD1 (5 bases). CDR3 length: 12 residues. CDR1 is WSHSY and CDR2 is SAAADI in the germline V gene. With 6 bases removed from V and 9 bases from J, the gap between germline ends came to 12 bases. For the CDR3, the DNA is TGCGCCAGCAGGGACACCGGGGGGCCCCAGCATTTT. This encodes CASRDTGGPQHF.

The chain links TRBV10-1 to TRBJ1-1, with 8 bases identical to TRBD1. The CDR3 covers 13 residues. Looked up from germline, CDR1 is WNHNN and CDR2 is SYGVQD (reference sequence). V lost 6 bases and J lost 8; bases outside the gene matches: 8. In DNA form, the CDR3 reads TGCGCCAGCAGCCCCTCGGACAGGGCAGAAGCTTTCTTT. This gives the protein CASSPSDRAEAFF.

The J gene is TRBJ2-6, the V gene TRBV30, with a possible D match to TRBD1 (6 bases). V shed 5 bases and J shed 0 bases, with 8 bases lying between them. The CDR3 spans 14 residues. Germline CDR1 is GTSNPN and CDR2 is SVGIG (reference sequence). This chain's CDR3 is CAWDRTSGANVLTF. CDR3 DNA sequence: TGTGCCTGGGACAGGACCTCTGGGGCCAACGTCCTGACTTTC.

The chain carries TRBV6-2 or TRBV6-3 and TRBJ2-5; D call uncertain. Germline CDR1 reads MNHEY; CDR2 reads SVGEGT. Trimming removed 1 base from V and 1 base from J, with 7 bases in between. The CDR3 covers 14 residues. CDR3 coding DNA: TGTGCCAGCAGTTACTATATTGTCCAAGAGACCCAGTACTTC. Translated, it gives CASSYYIVQETQYF.

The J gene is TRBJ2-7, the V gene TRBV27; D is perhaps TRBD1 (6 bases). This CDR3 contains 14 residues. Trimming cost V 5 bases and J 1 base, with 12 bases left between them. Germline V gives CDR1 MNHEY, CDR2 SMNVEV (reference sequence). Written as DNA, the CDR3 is TGTGCCAGCAGTGCCAACAGGGATTCCTACGAGCAGTACTTC. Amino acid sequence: CASSANRDSYEQYF.

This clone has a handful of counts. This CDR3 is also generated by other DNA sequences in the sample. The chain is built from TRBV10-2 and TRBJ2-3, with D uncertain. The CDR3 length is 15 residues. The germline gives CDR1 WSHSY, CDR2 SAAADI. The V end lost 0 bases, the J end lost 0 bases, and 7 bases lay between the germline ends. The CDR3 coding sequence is TGCGCCAGCAGTGAGTCCCCCACTAGCACAGATACGCAGTATTTT. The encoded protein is CASSESPTSTDTQYF.

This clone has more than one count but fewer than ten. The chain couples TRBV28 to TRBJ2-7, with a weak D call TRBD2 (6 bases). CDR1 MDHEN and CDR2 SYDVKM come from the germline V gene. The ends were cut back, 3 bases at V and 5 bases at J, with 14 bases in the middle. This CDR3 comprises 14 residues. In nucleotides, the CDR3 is TGTGCCAGCAGTTTCGGAGGGGCGCGGCACGAGCAGTACTTC. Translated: CASSFGGARHEQYF.

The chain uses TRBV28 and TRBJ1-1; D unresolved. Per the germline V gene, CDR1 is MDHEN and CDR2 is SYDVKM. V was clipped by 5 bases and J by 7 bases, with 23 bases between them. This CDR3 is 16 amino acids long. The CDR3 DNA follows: TGTGCCAGCAGTCCACCCTCGAACGTCTATGTTCATGAAGCTTTCTTT. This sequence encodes CASSPPSNVYVHEAFF.

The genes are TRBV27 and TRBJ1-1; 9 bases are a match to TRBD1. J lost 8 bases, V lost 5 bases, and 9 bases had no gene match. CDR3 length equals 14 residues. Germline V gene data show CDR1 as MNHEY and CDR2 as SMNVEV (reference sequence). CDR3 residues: CASSPGQGMTEAFF. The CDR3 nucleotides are TGTGCCAGCAGTCCCGGACAGGGGATGACCGAAGCTTTCTTT.

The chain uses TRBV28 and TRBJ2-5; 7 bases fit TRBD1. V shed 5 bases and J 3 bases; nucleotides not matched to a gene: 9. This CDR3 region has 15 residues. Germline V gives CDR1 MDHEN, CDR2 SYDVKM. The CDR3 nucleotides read TGTGCCAGCAGTCTTTCGGGACAGCTAGAAGAGACCCAGTACTTC. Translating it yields CASSLSGQLEETQYF.

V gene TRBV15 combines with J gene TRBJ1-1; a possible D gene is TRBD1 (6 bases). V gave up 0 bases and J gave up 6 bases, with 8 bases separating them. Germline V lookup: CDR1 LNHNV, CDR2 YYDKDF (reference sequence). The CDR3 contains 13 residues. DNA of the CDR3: TGTGCCACCAGCAGAGATGGGGGCCCTGAAGCTTTCTTT. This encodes CATSRDGGPEAFF.

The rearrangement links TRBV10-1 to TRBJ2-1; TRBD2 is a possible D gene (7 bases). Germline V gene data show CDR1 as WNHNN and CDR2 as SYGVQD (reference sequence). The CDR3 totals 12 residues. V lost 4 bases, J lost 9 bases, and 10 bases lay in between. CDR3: CASSGAGAEQFF. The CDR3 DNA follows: TGCGCCAGCAGTGGCGCGGGGGCTGAGCAGTTCTTC.

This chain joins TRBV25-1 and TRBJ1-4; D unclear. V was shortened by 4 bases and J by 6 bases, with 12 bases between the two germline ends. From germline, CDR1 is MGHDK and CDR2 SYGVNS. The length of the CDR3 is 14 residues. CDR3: CASSGLQSDEKLFF. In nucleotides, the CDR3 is TGTGCCAGCAGTGGGTTACAGTCAGATGAAAAACTGTTTTTT.

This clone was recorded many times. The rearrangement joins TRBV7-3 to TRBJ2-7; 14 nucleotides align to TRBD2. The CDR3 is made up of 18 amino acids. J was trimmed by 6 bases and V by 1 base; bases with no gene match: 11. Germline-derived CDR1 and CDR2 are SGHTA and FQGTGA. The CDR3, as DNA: TGTGCCAGCAGCTTAAATCCCGAAGGGACTAGCGGGAGTGGCGAGCAGTACTTC. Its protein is CASSLNPEGTSGSGEQYF.

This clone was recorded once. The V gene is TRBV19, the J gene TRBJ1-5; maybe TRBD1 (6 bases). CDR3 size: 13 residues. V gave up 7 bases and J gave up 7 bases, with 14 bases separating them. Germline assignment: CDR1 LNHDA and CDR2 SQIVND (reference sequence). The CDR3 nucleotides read TGTGCCAGTAATACAGGGACACAACAGCCCCAGCATTTT. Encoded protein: CASNTGTQQPQHF.

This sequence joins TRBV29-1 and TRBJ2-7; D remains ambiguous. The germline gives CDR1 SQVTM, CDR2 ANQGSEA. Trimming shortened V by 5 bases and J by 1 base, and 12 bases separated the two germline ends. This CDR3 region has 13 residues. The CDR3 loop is CSVRQLSSYEQYF. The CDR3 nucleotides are TGCAGCGTTAGACAACTTTCGTCCTACGAGCAGTACTTC.